This TCR beta chain derives from a study of cytomegalovirus exposure and HLA in healthy donors. Study observations and caveats: TCR beta V segments were, for the most part, productive about 87% or about 30% of the time in an earlier analysis.

Amplification used 60 Vbeta primers and 13 Jbeta primers. The protocol was immunoSEQ multiplex PCR, while the TCRdb copy is restricted to in-frame clones and leaves out a portion. The ten top clones account for 1.5% to 2%, within a sample of about 130,000 clones. A remark on this clone: Its target is not known.

Germline loops: CDR1 SQVTM, CDR2 ANQGSEA. The CDR3 is 15 amino acids. Trimming left V 3 bases short and J 0 bases short, with 12 bases between. The TCR comes from a woman aged 40 to 50 in good health and CMV-seropositive. The chain employs TRBV29-1 and TRBJ2-1; D uncertain. Sample: PBMCs. The CDR3 here is CSVDQRPSSYNEQFF. The CDR3 nucleotides are TGCAGCGTTGATCAGCGCCCCAGCTCCTACAATGAGCAGTTCTTC.